This is a list of T cell receptor beta chains from one sample in a study of T cells in Graves' hyperthyroidism and ophthalmopathy. From the multiplex PCR reads, TCRdb called clonotypes with MiXCR, one entry per CDR3 protein. Of about 840,000 distinct CDR3 sequences listed, about 38% are singletons. Sample: blood. The receptors were gathered from a man between 18 and 29 years old with Graves' hyperthyroidism. Both conserved end residues are part of each CDR3.

CDR3: CASSPQTGADTQYF; V: TRBV7-8; J: TRBJ2-3
CDR3: CASSKARTGDSPLHF; V: TRBV19; J: TRBJ1-6
CDR3: CASSLTGFEAFF; V: TRBV13; J: TRBJ1-1
CDR3: CASSGGEVSGYEQYF; V: TRBV2; J: TRBJ2-7
CDR3: CASSATGAQPQHF; V: TRBV7-2; J: TRBJ1-5
CDR3: CASSRGQGNTGELFF; V: TRBV7-2; J: TRBJ2-2
CDR3: CASSLGDRVSYNSPLHF; V: TRBV5-1; J: TRBJ1-6
CDR3: CASRKTGGKTEAFF; V: TRBV25-1; J: TRBJ1-1
CDR3: CASNDRYGQPQHF; V: TRBV10-3; J: TRBJ1-5
CDR3: CASSLGVMYPYEQYF; V: TRBV7-8; J: TRBJ2-7
CDR3: CASSFPYSAAGNSEQYF; V: TRBV28; J: TRBJ2-7
CDR3: CSAPRANYGYTF; V: TRBV20-1; J: TRBJ1-2
CDR3: CASSYAARGTQYF; V: TRBV2; J: TRBJ2-5
CDR3: CASSLFQEGGGEQHF; V: TRBV7-2; J: TRBJ1-5
CDR3: CSAHGWGLSTSYEQYF; V: TRBV20-1; J: TRBJ2-7
CDR3: CSARQTGDGYTF; V: TRBV20-1; J: TRBJ1-2
CDR3: CASSDDRRTATNEKLFF; V: TRBV2; J: TRBJ1-4
CDR3: CASSHRRENTEAFF; V: TRBV12-3/TRBV12-4; J: TRBJ1-1
CDR3: CSAPRTDRGGEWQYF; V: TRBV20-1; J: TRBJ2-7
CDR3: CAISDRGPAYTF; V: TRBV10-3; J: TRBJ1-2